This TCR beta chain was identified during a study of blood T cells in healthy people across ages (dated by TCRdb to about 2015). As for the study more broadly: In model experiments, template switching captured roughly one uniquely barcoded TCR beta cDNA molecule for every two T cells. The study measured age-related changes in TCR beta repertoire diversity using deep sequencing normalized with unique cDNA molecular identifiers. The donors were divided into four age groups: young (average about 15 years), middle-aged (under 40), aged (under 70) and long-lived (roughly 86). To avoid experimental bias, donors of different ages were spread randomly across the sequencing lanes. Using the same blood draw, the study looked at two additional independent replicas of 1 million unique cDNA reads for two donors, one aged 18 to 30 and the other aged 80 or older.

CDR1 SGHTA and CDR2 FQGTGA are derived from the germline V gene. CDR3 length: 16 amino acids, cysteine to phenylalanine. Only CDR3 DNA is held: 48 bases, read in frame from base 1. Overall study results and their limits: Bulk unsorted PBMC profiling prevented conclusive comparison of naive and antigen-experienced compartments. Because donor CMV infection status was unknown, age-related changes in expanded clonotypes were potentially confounded. Observed TCR beta diversity correlated strongly with the percentage of naive T cells measured by flow cytometry. As age increased, observed TCR beta diversity per million T cells dropped in a roughly linear way, and a significant reduction was already evident by age about 40. Compared with the aged group, more naive CD4+ T cells, fewer expanded clones and increased TCR diversity were shown by the long-lived group, suggesting age selection. Total diversity estimates from one million sequenced T cells were considered lower bounds and underestimates.

Libraries came from 5' RACE. Instrument on record: Illumina HiSeq 2500. A second PCR of about 6 to 11 cycles was run with a J-beta primer mix and a sample-barcoded 5' primer. A unique molecular identifier was introduced onto each TCR beta cDNA molecule by a template-switch 5' adaptor carrying 12 random nucleotides. At least 2.5 million CDR3-containing paired-end reads were obtained from each sample. The Mint cDNA synthesis kit, primed by a TRBC-specific oligonucleotide, was used to synthesize first-strand cDNA from all RNA. After uracil-DNA glycosylase treatment, a first 18-cycle PCR used universal primers M1SS and BC2_uni_R on all cDNA. The source study handled its data this way. Each sample was normalized by randomly selecting 1 million high-quality reads, each carrying a distinct molecular identifier. Reads with shared molecular identifiers were discarded instead of being binned into consensus sequences. MiTCR, with a Q25 quality threshold and the strictest error-elimination algorithm, was used for CDR3 identification, clonotype clustering and error correction. A nonparametric unseen species model with Euler transformation was used to estimate lower-bound total TCR beta diversity. TCRdb applied fastp at Q25 and MiXCR to the public reads, then kept only in-frame beta chains. Every distinct CDR3 protein forms one entry, paired with its most common genes and DNA. The authors' filters were not applied to this entry. Here the sample has about a million distinct CDR3 sequences; roughly 51% occur a single time. Roughly 23% of the sample goes to the ten largest clones.

As regards this clonotype: What antigen it recognizes has not been identified. Qualities for individual bases were not recorded, and no much larger clone is one base off.

Donors were a few dozen systemically healthy Caucasian individuals from Russia aged roughly 6 to 100 years. Each donor gave roughly 9.5 milliliters of peripheral blood, collected into EDTA-treated Vacutainer tubes. Ficoll-Paque density-gradient centrifugation was used to isolate PBMCs, with at least 7 million per sample. Total RNA was extracted from PBMCs with Trizol reagent, with at least 6 micrograms obtained per sample. For every donor, an aliquot of PBMCs went through flow cytometry to measure the percentages of naive CD45RAhigh/CD27high T cells. The TCR was taken from a woman aged 55 to 70 in good health. Recombination connected TRBV7-3 to TRBJ2-7; the D call could be TRBD1 or TRBD2, with each sharing 5 bases. Near its end, the DNA agrees better with TRBJ2-1, so the J call may be wrong. The sample consisted of blood. The DNA sequence is given as TGTGCCAGCAGCCTAAGGGGTCCAACGGAGGTCAATGAGCAGTTCTTC. It encodes CASSLRGPTEVNEQFF.